This is a list of T cell receptor beta chains from one sample in a study of cytomegalovirus exposure and HLA in healthy donors. Measured with immunoSEQ multiplex PCR; TCRdb has only the in-frame clones, and not every one. The table lists just over 60,000 clones. Sequencing was performed on PBMCs. The receptors derive from a man aged 25 to 45 in good health and CMV-seropositive. Both conserved end residues are part of each CDR3. A D gene is named only where the DNA matches it firmly.

d_call,v_call,j_call,cdr3_nt,cdr3_aa
NA,TRBV7-8,TRBJ2-5,TGTGCCAGCAGCTTAACGTTCTTTGGGGGGAGAGAGAACCAGTACTTC,CASSLTFFGGRENQYF
TRBD2,TRBV6-4,TRBJ2-3,TGTGCCAGCAGTACCGGGAGGGCCGAGACAGATACGCAGTATTTT,CASSTGRAETDTQYF
TRBD1,TRBV6-6,TRBJ1-2,TGTGCCAGCAGTAACCTAGGACAGGGTATCGGCTACACCTTC,CASSNLGQGIGYTF
TRBD1,TRBV11-1,TRBJ2-2,TGTGCCAGCAGCGGCCACCGGGACAGGGCCACCGGGGAGCTGTTTTTT,CASSGHRDRATGELFF
NA,TRBV28,TRBJ1-5,TGTGCCAGCAGCTCCCTGGGGGCCCTAGGCGGGCAGCCCCAGCATTTT,CASSSLGALGGQPQHF
TRBD2,TRBV9,TRBJ2-7,TGTGCCAGCAGCGTGCTAGCGGGGGGGACCTACGAGCAGTACTTC,CASSVLAGGTYEQYF
NA,TRBV6-1,TRBJ2-7,TGTGCCAGCAGTGATACGAACAGGAAGAGCTCCTACGAGCAGTACTTC,CASSDTNRKSSYEQYF
TRBD2,TRBV28,TRBJ2-7,TGTGCCCACGGTCCTAGCGGAGTCTCCTACGAGCAGTACTTC,CAHGPSGVSYEQYF
TRBD1,TRBV6-5,TRBJ1-5,TGTGCCAGCAGTTACTCCGGGACAGGGGGCAATCAGCCCCAGCATTTT,CASSYSGTGGNQPQHF
TRBD2,TRBV29-1,TRBJ2-1,TGCAGCGTTTCGGGACTACCCACCCAAGAGTCCTACAATGAGCAGTTCTTC,CSVSGLPTQESYNEQFF
NA,TRBV7-9,TRBJ1-3,TGTGCCAGCAGCCCCCGGGCGGGTGGAAACACCATATATTTT,CASSPRAGGNTIYF
NA,TRBV15,TRBJ1-4,TGTGCCACCAGCAGAGATTGGTCGTTGACAGCTAATGAAAAACTGTTTTTT,CATSRDWSLTANEKLFF
NA,TRBV2,TRBJ1-5,TGTGCCAGCAGTGAAGGGTGGAGCGGAGATCAGCCCCAGCATTTT,CASSEGWSGDQPQHF
NA,TRBV29-1,TRBJ1-2,TGCAGCGTTATCGGGGGAGATAACTATGGCTACACCTTC,CSVIGGDNYGYTF
TRBD1,TRBV6-6,TRBJ1-6,TGTGCCAGCAGCGATAAGAGGGGGCATTCACCCCTCCACTTT,CASSDKRGHSPLHF
NA,TRBV11-2,TRBJ1-3,TGTGCCAGCAGCCTACCTGATTCTGGAAACACCATATATTTT,CASSLPDSGNTIYF
NA,TRBV7-3,TRBJ2-3,TGTGCCAGCAGCCTGGGACACCGAGTGGATACGCAGTATTTT,CASSLGHRVDTQYF
NA,TRBV5-1,TRBJ1-2,TGCGCCAGCAGCTTGGATCCGGGGGGAGGCTACACCTTC,CASSLDPGGGYTF
NA,TRBV11-2,TRBJ2-1,TGTGCCAGCGGGTCAGGGTCCGACAATGAGCAGTTCTTC,CASGSGSDNEQFF
TRBD2,TRBV4-1,TRBJ2-5,TGCGCCAGCAGCCAAGATGCTAGCGGGGGGGAGACCCAGTACTTC,CASSQDASGGETQYF
TRBD1,TRBV6-5,TRBJ2-3,TGTGCCAGCAGCCCAGGGACAGGACCAGATACGCAGTATTTT,CASSPGTGPDTQYF
NA,TRBV19,TRBJ2-7,TGTGCCAGTAGTATCGGGGTATCGGAGCAGTACTTC,CASSIGVSEQYF
NA,TRBV7-5,TRBJ2-7,TGTGCCAGAAGCTTAGGTTTCCAGCGGGAGGCGGACGAGCAGTACTTC,CARSLGFQREADEQYF
NA,TRBV6-5,TRBJ2-5,TGTGCCAGCAGTAGCGGAAGGGAGACCCAGTACTTC,CASSSGRETQYF
TRBD2,TRBV7-2,TRBJ2-3,TGTGCCAGCAGCCCCGTGGGCGGGGGGAGCACAGATACGCAGTATTTT,CASSPVGGGSTDTQYF
NA,TRBV6-1,TRBJ1-2,TGTGCCAGCAGTGAGACAGGTTACTATGGCTACACCTTC,CASSETGYYGYTF
NA,TRBV29-1,TRBJ1-2,TGCAGCGCTACAATAGGTGTGGGGAGGGCAAACTATGGCTACACCTTC,CSATIGVGRANYGYTF
NA,TRBV18,TRBJ1-6,TGTGCCAGCTCAACCAATGTCTTATCGGGGAATTCACCCCTCCACTTT,CASSTNVLSGNSPLHF